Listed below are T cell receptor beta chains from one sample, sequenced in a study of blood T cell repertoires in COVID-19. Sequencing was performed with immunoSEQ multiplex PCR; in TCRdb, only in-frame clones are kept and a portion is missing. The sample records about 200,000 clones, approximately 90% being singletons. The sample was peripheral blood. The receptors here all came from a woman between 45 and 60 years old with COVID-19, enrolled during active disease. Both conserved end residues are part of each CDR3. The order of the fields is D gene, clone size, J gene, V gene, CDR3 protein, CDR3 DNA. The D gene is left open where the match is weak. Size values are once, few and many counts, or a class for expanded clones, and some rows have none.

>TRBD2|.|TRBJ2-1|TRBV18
CASSATSGGSDEQFF
TGTGCCAGCTCAGCGACTAGCGGGGGGTCCGATGAGCAGTTCTTC
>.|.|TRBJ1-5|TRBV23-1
CASSHYDVGQPQHF
TGCGCCAGCAGTCACTACGACGTGGGCCAGCCCCAGCATTTT
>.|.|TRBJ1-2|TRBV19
CASRFQGGGYTF
TGTGCCAGCCGATTCCAGGGAGGTGGCTACACCTTC
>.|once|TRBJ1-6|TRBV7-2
CASSLWVTGYNSPLHF
TGTGCCAGCAGCTTATGGGTGACGGGTTATAATTCACCCCTCCACTTT
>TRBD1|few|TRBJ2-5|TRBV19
CASSTRTGDQETQYF
TGTGCCAGTAGTACCCGGACAGGAGACCAAGAGACCCAGTACTTC
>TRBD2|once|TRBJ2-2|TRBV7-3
CASSLLGGATGELFF
TGTGCCAGCAGCTTACTCGGGGGGGCCACCGGGGAGCTGTTTTTT
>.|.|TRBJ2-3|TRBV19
CALDAIDGINTDTQYF
TGTGCCCTTGACGCCATAGACGGGATTAACACAGATACGCAGTATTTT
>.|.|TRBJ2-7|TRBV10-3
CATQTPPRGEQYF
TGTGCCACCCAGACCCCACCCCGGGGCGAGCAGTACTTC
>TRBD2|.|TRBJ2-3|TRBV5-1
CASSSRGTSGATDTQYF
TGCGCCAGCAGCTCAAGGGGGACTAGCGGGGCTACAGATACGCAGTATTTT
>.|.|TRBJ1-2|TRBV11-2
CASSLERVPRYTF
TGTGCCAGCAGCTTAGAGAGGGTCCCACGCTACACCTTC
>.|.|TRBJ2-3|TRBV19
CASSISVYTDTQYF
TGTGCCAGTAGTATTTCGGTCTATACAGATACGCAGTATTTT
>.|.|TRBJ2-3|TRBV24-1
CATSDPGPRRRDTQYF
TGTGCCACCAGTGACCCAGGACCGAGGAGGCGGGATACGCAGTATTTT
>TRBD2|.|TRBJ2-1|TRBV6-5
CASSYGTSGGAKFF
TGTGCCAGCAGTTACGGGACTAGCGGGGGGGCTAAGTTCTTC
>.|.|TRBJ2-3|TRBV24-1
CATSDFVGGTDTQYF
TGTGCCACCAGTGATTTCGTCGGGGGCACAGATACGCAGTATTTT
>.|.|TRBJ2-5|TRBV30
CAWSVHGGAETQYF
TGTGCCTGGAGTGTACATGGAGGGGCGGAGACCCAGTACTTC
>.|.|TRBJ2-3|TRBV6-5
CADWGTSTDTQYF
TGTGCCGATTGGGGGACTAGCACAGATACGCAGTATTTT
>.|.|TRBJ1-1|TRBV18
CASSPELYRNTEAFF
TGTGCCAGCTCACCAGAGTTGTATCGTAACACTGAAGCTTTCTTT
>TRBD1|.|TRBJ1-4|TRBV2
CARGQGAEKLFF
TGTGCCCGAGGACAGGGTGCGGAAAAACTGTTTTTT
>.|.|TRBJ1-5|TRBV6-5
CASSPWGGNQPQHF
TGTGCCAGCAGCCCCTGGGGAGGTAATCAGCCCCAGCATTTT
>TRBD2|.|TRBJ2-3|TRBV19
CASSISSGGASDTQYF
TGTGCCAGTAGTATCAGTAGCGGGGGGGCATCGGATACGCAGTATTTT
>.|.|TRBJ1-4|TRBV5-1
CASSLGGRATNEKLFF
TGCGCCAGCAGCTTGGGTGGGAGAGCAACTAATGAAAAACTGTTTTTT
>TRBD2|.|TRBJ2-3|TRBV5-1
CASSLGTSGGSQYF
TGCGCCAGCAGCTTAGGGACTAGCGGGGGTTCGCAGTATTTT
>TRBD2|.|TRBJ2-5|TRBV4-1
CASSQVVAGGQETQYF
TGCGCCAGCAGCCAAGTGGTAGCGGGGGGTCAGGAGACCCAGTACTTC
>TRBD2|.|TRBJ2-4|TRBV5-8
CASSLGSGGAKNIQYF
TGTGCCAGCAGCTTGGGCTCGGGAGGAGCCAAAAACATTCAGTACTTC
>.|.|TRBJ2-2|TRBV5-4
CASSLTGNTGELFF
TGTGCCAGCAGTTTGACAGGGAACACCGGGGAGCTGTTTTTT
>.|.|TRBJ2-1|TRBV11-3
CASSADVEQFF
TGTGCCAGCAGCGCGGATGTGGAGCAGTTCTTC
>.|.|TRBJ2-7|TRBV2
CASSEVNYEQYF
TGTGCCAGCAGTGAAGTTAATTACGAGCAGTACTTC
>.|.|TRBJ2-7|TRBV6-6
CASTPTGTYEQYF
TGTGCCAGCACCCCGACGGGGACCTACGAGCAGTACTTC
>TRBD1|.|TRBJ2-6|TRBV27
CASSSGQGDLFGANVLTF
TGTGCCAGCAGTTCGGGACAGGGAGATTTATTTGGGGCCAACGTCCTGACTTTC
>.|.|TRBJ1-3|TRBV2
CASSGLSGNTIYF
TGTGCCAGCAGTGGACTCTCTGGAAACACCATATATTTT
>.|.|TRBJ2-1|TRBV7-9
CASSLPGQAYNEQFF
TGTGCCAGCAGCTTACCTGGGCAGGCCTACAATGAGCAGTTCTTC
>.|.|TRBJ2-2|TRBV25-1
CASKGAGELFF
TGTGCCAGCAAGGGAGCCGGGGAGCTGTTTTTT
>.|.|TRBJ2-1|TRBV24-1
CATSDPPGQVYNEQFF
TGTGCCACCAGTGATCCTCCGGGACAAGTATACAATGAGCAGTTCTTC
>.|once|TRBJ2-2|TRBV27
CASSYVSGELFF
TGTGCCAGCAGTTATGTATCCGGGGAGCTGTTTTTT
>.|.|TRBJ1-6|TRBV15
CATSSPPGESYNSPLHF
TGTGCCACCAGCAGTCCTCCCGGGGAATCCTATAATTCACCCCTCCACTTT
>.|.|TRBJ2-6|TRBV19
CASSLRTTGANVLTF
TGTGCCAGTAGTCTGAGGACAACCGGGGCCAACGTCCTGACTTTC
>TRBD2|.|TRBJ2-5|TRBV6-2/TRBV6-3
CASSSGRRGGWETQYF
TGTGCCAGCAGTTCCGGTCGGCGGGGGGGCTGGGAGACCCAGTACTTC
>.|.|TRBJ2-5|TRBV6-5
CASSYGAYTETQYF
TGTGCCAGCAGTTACGGGGCTTATACAGAGACCCAGTACTTC
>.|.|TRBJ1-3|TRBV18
CASSPAGAAPGNTIYF
TGTGCCAGCTCACCCGCAGGGGCAGCTCCTGGAAACACCATATATTTT
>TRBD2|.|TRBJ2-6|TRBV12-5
CASGPGGVSGANVLTF
TGTGCTAGTGGCCCGGGGGGTGTTTCTGGGGCCAACGTCCTGACTTTC
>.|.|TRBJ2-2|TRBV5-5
CASSPVGARTGELFF
TGTGCCAGCAGCCCGGTGGGGGCGCGAACCGGGGAGCTGTTTTTT
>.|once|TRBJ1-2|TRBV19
CASRPPDSYGYTF
TGTGCCAGTAGACCCCCCGACAGCTATGGCTACACCTTC
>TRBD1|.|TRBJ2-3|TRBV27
CASSLLQGATDTQYF
TGTGCCAGCAGTTTACTCCAGGGGGCAACAGATACGCAGTATTTT
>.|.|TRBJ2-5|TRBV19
CASSSGPQETQYF
TGTGCCAGTAGCAGCGGGCCCCAAGAGACCCAGTACTTC
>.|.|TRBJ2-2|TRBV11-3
CASSRDSTTGELFF
TGTGCCAGCAGCCGAGACAGCACTACCGGGGAGCTGTTTTTT
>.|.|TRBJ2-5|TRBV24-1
CATSSGQGRREETQYF
TGTGCCACCAGTTCTGGCCAAGGGAGACGCGAAGAGACCCAGTACTTC